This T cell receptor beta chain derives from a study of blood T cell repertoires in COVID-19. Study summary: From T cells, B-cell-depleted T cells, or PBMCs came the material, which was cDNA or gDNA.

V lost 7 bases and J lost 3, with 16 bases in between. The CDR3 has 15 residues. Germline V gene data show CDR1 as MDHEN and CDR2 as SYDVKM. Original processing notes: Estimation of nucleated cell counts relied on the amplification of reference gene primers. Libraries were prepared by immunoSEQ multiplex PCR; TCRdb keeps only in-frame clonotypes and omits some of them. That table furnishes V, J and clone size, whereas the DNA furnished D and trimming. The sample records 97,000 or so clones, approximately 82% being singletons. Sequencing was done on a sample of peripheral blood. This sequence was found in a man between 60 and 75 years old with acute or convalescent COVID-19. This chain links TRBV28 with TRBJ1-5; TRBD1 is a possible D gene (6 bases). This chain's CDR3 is CASTLQRGPNQPQHF. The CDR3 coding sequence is TGTGCCAGCACTCTACAGCGGGGGCCCAATCAGCCCCAGCATTTT.